This entry is about one T cell receptor (beta chain). The V gene lost 5 bases and the J gene lost 3 bases, with 17 bases spanning the gap. This CDR3 region has 16 residues. Per the germline V gene, CDR1 is SGHAT and CDR2 is FQNNGV. The data are from a study of blood T cell repertoires in COVID-19. Study in general: Researchers got acute and convalescent COVID-19 samples from the United States, Italy and Spain. From T cells, B-cell-depleted T cells, or PBMCs came the material, which was cDNA or gDNA.

TCRdb's table, derived via immunoSEQ multiplex PCR, lists solely in-frame clones and lacks some. Here the sample spans some 70,000 clones, roughly nine tenths being singletons. This TCR came from a man between 45 and 60 years old with acute or convalescent COVID-19. The specimen sequenced was peripheral blood. V and J are TRBV11-2 and TRBJ2-4; a possible D gene is TRBD1 (5 bases). The CDR3 nucleotides read TGTGCCAGCAGCCTCCCAGCAGGGATGAACAAAAACATTCAGTACTTC. It specifies CASSLPAGMNKNIQYF.